This T cell receptor (beta chain) comes out of a study of somatic mutations in cytotoxic T cells in rheumatoid arthritis. V shed 7 bases and J shed 0 bases, with 12 bases lying between them. The CDR3 covers 14 residues. Germline CDR1 and CDR2: ENHRY and SYGVKD. Assay used: immunoSEQ multiplex PCR; TCRdb lists only in-frame clones, some missing. The sample includes 9,500 to 15,000 clones, 75% to 90% seen only once; the top ten take 12% to 15%. The sample comprised CD8+ T cells sorted from blood. The rearrangement uses TRBV10-3 and TRBJ1-1; no firm D call. The TCR originated in a woman aged 60-75 years in good health. CDR3 DNA sequence: TGTGCCATCATCCTAACTTCAATGAACACTGAAGCTTTCTTT. Translating gives CAIILTSMNTEAFF.